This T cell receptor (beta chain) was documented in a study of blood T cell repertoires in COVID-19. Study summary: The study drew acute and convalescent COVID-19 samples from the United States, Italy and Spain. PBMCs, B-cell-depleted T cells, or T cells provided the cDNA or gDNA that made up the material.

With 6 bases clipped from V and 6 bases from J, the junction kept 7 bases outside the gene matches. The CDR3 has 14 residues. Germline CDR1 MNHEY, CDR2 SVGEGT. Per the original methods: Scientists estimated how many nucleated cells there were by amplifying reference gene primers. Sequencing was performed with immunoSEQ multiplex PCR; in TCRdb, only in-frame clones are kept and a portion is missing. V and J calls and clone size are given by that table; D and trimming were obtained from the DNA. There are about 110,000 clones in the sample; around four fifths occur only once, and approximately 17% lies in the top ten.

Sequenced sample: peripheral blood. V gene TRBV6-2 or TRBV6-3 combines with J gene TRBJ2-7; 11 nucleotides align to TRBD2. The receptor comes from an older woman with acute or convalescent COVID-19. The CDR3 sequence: CASSLLTSGVEQYF. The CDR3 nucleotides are TGTGCCAGCAGCCTTCTGACTAGCGGGGTCGAGCAGTACTTC.